The rows below give T cell receptor beta chains drawn from one sample of a study of long-term antiretroviral therapy in people with HIV. TCRdb keeps only in-frame clones here, not all; method: immunoSEQ multiplex PCR. The sample lists about 9,200 clones; 75% were seen once. Sequenced here: unsorted PBMCs, sampled 1.8 years before starting antiretroviral therapy. The receptors were sampled from a man in his forties with HIV. Each CDR3 is given with its conserved first and last residue. Each record gives: J gene, clone size, D gene, V gene, CDR3 protein, CDR3 DNA. A D gene is named only where the DNA matches it firmly. Size tells how often a clone was seen (once, few, many) or the class of an expanded clone, and some rows leave it out.

TRBJ1-4,NA,NA,TRBV5-1,CASSLGPEGEKLFF,TGCGCCAGCAGCTTGGGCCCCGAGGGAGAAAAACTGTTTTTT
TRBJ1-6,few,NA,TRBV4-1,CASSQDLPRVSYNSPLHF,TGCGCCAGCAGCCAAGATCTTCCCAGGGTGTCCTATAATTCACCCCTCCACTTT
TRBJ1-1,few,NA,TRBV12-5,CASGPGAMNTEAFF,TGTGCTAGTGGTCCAGGGGCCATGAACACTGAAGCTTTCTTT
TRBJ2-7,NA,TRBD1,TRBV2,CASAPPGQAIYEQYF,TGTGCCAGCGCCCCACCGGGACAGGCTATCTACGAGCAGTACTTC
TRBJ1-1,NA,TRBD1,TRBV7-3,CASSLWGDRSTEAFF,TGTGCCAGCAGCTTATGGGGGGACAGAAGCACTGAAGCTTTCTTT
TRBJ1-1,NA,NA,TRBV7-9,CASSLTGGDTEAFF,TGTGCCAGCAGCTTAACTGGCGGGGACACTGAAGCTTTCTTT
TRBJ1-6,once,TRBD1,TRBV11-2,CASSLAGTGSPLHF,TGTGCCAGCAGCTTAGCAGGGACAGGATCACCCCTCCACTTT
TRBJ2-1,NA,TRBD2,TRBV29-1,CSARAGTYNEQFF,TGCAGCGCTCGAGCGGGGACCTACAATGAGCAGTTCTTC
TRBJ2-3,once,TRBD2,TRBV30,CAWSVRGADTQYF,TGTGCCTGGAGTGTACGGGGGGCAGATACGCAGTATTTT
TRBJ1-5,medium-sized,TRBD1,TRBV2,CASQGTGLGQPQHF,TGTGCCAGCCAAGGGACAGGGTTGGGTCAGCCCCAGCATTTT
TRBJ2-1,few,NA,TRBV19,CASSMVSGAYNEQFF,TGTGCCAGTAGTATGGTTAGCGGTGCCTACAATGAGCAGTTCTTC
TRBJ2-7,NA,TRBD1,TRBV15,CATSRLIGTDYEQYF,TGTGCCACCAGCAGATTAATCGGGACAGACTACGAGCAGTACTTC
TRBJ2-2,NA,TRBD2,TRBV5-4,CASSLDGLAVNTGELFF,TGTGCCAGCAGCTTGGACGGACTAGCGGTTAACACCGGGGAGCTGTTTTTT
TRBJ1-2,NA,NA,TRBV30,CAWSVRGTGGILGYTF,TGTGCCTGGAGTGTAAGAGGGACTGGGGGAATATTAGGCTACACCTTC
TRBJ1-1,NA,NA,TRBV19,CASSLGAGGMNTEAFF,TGTGCCAGTAGTTTGGGGGCGGGAGGCATGAACACTGAAGCTTTCTTT
TRBJ1-1,NA,NA,TRBV29-1,CSGYRSGVWTEAFF,TGCAGCGGCTACAGGAGTGGGGTTTGGACTGAAGCTTTCTTT
TRBJ2-7,NA,NA,TRBV7-9,CASSPLGGEQYF,TGTGCCAGCAGCCCCCTGGGGGGAGAGCAGTACTTC
TRBJ2-2,few,NA,TRBV12-5,CASGLITGELFF,TGTGCTAGTGGTCTGATAACCGGGGAGCTGTTTTTT
TRBJ2-2,NA,TRBD2,TRBV6-1,CALGLRGLNTGELFF,TGTGCCCTCGGGTTGCGGGGGTTGAACACCGGGGAGCTGTTTTTT
TRBJ2-5,NA,NA,TRBV7-9,CASSLKETQYF,TGTGCCAGCAGCTTAAAAGAGACCCAGTACTTC
TRBJ2-7,NA,NA,TRBV6-5,CASSYGGGPGNEQYF,TGTGCCAGCAGTTACGGGGGGGGCCCGGGGAACGAGCAGTACTTC
TRBJ1-1,NA,TRBD1,TRBV7-9,CASSLPGQGKTEAFF,TGTGCCAGCAGCTTACCTGGACAGGGGAAAACTGAAGCTTTCTTT
TRBJ2-2,few,NA,TRBV5-1,CASSPVTPPGELFF,TGCGCCAGCAGCCCTGTAACGCCTCCCGGGGAGCTGTTTTTT
TRBJ1-1,NA,NA,TRBV5-5,CASTPRLNTEAFF,TGTGCCAGCACACCCAGGTTGAACACTGAAGCTTTCTTT
TRBJ2-3,NA,TRBD1,TRBV5-4,CASSGDSRLTDTQYF,TGTGCCAGCAGCGGGGACAGTAGGCTCACAGATACGCAGTATTTT
TRBJ1-6,NA,NA,TRBV6-1,CASGVGTYNSPLHF,TGTGCCAGCGGGGTGGGAACTTATAATTCACCCCTCCACTTT
TRBJ2-7,NA,NA,TRBV7-3,CASSLTQGYEQYF,TGTGCCAGCAGCCTCACACAGGGCTACGAGCAGTACTTC
TRBJ1-1,NA,NA,TRBV27,CASKGGPWGEAFF,TGTGCCAGCAAGGGAGGACCCTGGGGCGAGGCTTTCTTT
TRBJ2-7,few,TRBD1,TRBV7-2,CASSPRGHEQYF,TGTGCCAGCAGCCCCAGGGGGCACGAGCAGTACTTC
TRBJ1-2,NA,NA,TRBV18,CASSPPEAYSYGYTF,TGTGCCAGCTCACCACCGGAGGCCTACTCCTATGGCTACACCTTC
TRBJ2-1,once,NA,TRBV29-1,CSVRLQAWEQFF,TGCAGCGTACGGTTACAGGCTTGGGAGCAGTTCTTC
TRBJ1-5,NA,NA,TRBV7-2,CASSPRPGPYQPQHF,TGTGCCAGCAGCCCGCGACCGGGGCCATATCAGCCCCAGCATTTT
TRBJ2-2,NA,NA,TRBV11-3,CASSQGGDTGELFF,TGTGCCAGCAGCCAGGGGGGGGACACCGGGGAGCTGTTTTTT
TRBJ1-5,NA,TRBD1,TRBV19,CASTADRASNQPQHF,TGTGCCAGTACCGCTGACAGGGCAAGCAATCAGCCCCAGCATTTT
TRBJ2-6,NA,TRBD1,TRBV18,CASSPSTGLGANVLTF,TGTGCCAGCTCACCCTCGACAGGGCTTGGGGCCAACGTCCTGACTTTC
TRBJ2-4,once,NA,TRBV4-1,CASSQEGGGTRAKNIQYF,TGCGCCAGCAGCCAAGAAGGGGGGGGGACAAGGGCCAAAAACATTCAGTACTTC
TRBJ2-3,NA,NA,TRBV6-5,CASSPRATDTQYF,TGTGCCAGCAGTCCCCGGGCCACAGATACGCAGTATTTT
TRBJ1-2,NA,TRBD1,TRBV6-5,CASSRDRRLNYGYTF,TGTGCCAGCAGTCGGGACAGGAGGCTTAACTATGGCTACACCTTC
TRBJ1-5,NA,NA,TRBV30,CAWSRDTNQPQHF,TGTGCCTGGAGTCGGGACACCAATCAGCCCCAGCATTTT
TRBJ2-1,once,TRBD2,TRBV7-2,CASSLGLARHEQFF,TGTGCCAGCAGCTTAGGACTAGCGAGGCATGAGCAGTTCTTC